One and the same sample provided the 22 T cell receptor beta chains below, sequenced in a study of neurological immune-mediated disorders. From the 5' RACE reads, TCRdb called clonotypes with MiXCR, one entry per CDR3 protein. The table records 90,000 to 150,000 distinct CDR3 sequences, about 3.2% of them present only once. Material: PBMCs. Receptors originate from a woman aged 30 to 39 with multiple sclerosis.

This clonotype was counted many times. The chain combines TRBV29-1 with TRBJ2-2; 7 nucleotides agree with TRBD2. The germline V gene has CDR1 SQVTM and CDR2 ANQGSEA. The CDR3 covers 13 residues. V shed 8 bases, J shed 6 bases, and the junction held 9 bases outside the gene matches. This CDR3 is CSFRTTSAGELFF. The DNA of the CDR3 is TGCAGCTTTCGTACTACTAGCGCCGGGGAGCTGTTTTTT.

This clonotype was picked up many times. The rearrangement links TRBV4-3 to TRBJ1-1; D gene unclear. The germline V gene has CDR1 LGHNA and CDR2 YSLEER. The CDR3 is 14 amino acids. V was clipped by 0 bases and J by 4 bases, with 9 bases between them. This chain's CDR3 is CASSQEQEGTEAFF. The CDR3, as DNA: TGCGCCAGCAGCCAAGAACAAGAGGGCACTGAAGCTTTCTTT.

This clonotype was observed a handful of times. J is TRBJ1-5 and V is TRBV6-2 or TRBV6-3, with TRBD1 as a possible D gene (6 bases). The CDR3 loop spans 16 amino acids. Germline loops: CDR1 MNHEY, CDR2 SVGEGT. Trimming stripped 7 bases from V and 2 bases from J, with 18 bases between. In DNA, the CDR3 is TGTGCCAGCACGGACAGCCCTTGGGGTCGCAATCAGCCCCAGCATTTT. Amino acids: CASTDSPWGRNQPQHF.

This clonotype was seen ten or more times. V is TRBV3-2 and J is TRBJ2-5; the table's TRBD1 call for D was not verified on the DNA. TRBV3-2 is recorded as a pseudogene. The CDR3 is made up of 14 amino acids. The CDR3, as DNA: TGTGCCAGCAGGGCAGGGACAGGGGGCGAGACCCAGTACTTC. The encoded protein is CASRAGTGGETQYF.

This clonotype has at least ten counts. The CDR3 loop is CASSYRDESPLHF. CDR3 sequence (DNA): TGTGCCAGCAGCTACCGGGATGAATCACCCCTCCACTTT. J is TRBJ1-6 and V is TRBV3-1; D unclear. The length of the CDR3 is 13 residues. The V end was cut by 5 bases, the J end by 10 bases, with 12 bases between. Germline V gives CDR1 LGHDT, CDR2 YNNKEL (reference sequence).

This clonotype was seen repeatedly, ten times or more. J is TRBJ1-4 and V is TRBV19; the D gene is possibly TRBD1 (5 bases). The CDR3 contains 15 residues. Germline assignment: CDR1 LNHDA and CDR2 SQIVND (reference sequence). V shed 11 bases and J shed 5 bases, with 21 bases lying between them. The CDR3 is CACKGPKDRNEKLFF. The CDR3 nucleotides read TGTGCCTGTAAGGGGCCCAAAGACCGCAATGAAAAACTGTTTTTT.

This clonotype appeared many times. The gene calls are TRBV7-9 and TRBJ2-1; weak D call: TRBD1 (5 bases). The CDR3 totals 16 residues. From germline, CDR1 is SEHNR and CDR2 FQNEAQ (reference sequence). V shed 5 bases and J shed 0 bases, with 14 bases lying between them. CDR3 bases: TGTGCCAGCAGCCCTCCGCAGGGCGGCTCCTACAATGAGCAGTTCTTC. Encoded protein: CASSPPQGGSYNEQFF.

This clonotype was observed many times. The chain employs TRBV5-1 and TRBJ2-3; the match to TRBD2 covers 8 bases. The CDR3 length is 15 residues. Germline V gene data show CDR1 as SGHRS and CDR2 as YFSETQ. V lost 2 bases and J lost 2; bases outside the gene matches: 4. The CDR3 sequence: CASSFRLAYTDTQYF. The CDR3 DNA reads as TGCGCCAGCAGCTTTCGACTAGCGTACACAGATACGCAGTATTTT.

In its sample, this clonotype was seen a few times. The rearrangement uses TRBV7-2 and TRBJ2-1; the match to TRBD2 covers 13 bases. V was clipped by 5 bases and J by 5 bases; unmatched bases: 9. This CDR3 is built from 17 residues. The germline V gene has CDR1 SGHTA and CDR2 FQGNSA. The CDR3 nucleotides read TGTGCCAGCAGCGATGGACTAGCGGGAGTAATCCACAATGAGCAGTTCTTC. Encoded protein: CASSDGLAGVIHNEQFF. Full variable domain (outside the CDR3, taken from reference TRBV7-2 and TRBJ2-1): GAGVSQSPSNKVTEKGKDVELRCDPISGHTALYWYRQSLGQGLEFLIYFQGNSAPDKSGLPSDRFSAERTGGSVSTLTIQRTQQEDSAVYLCASSDGLAGVIHNEQFFGPGTRLTVL.

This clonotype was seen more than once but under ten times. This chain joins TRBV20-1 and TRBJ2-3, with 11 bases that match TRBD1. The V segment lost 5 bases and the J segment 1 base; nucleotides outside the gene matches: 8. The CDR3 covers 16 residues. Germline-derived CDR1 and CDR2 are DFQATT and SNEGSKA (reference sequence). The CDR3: CSAETGTGGGTDTQYF. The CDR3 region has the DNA TGCAGTGCTGAAACGGGGACAGGGGGAGGCACAGATACGCAGTATTTT.

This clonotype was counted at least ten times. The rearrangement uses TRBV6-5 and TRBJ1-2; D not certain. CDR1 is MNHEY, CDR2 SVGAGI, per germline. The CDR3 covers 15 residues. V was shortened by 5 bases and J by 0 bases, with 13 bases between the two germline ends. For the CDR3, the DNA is TGTGCCAGCAGTACCGGACGGAAGACTAACTATGGCTACACCTTC. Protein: CASSTGRKTNYGYTF.

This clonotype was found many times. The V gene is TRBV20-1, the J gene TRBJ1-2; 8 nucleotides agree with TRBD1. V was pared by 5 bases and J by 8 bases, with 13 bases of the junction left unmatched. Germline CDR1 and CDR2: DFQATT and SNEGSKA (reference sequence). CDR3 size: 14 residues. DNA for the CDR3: TGCAGTGCTTCGGACAGGGTGGGGTATCGCGGCTACACCTTC. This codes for CSASDRVGYRGYTF.

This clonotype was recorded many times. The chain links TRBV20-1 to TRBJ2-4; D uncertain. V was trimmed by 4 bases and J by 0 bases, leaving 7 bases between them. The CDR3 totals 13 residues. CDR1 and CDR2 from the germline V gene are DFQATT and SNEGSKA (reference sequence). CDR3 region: CSAKAPAKNIQYF. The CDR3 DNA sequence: TGCAGTGCTAAGGCACCAGCCAAAAACATTCAGTACTTC.

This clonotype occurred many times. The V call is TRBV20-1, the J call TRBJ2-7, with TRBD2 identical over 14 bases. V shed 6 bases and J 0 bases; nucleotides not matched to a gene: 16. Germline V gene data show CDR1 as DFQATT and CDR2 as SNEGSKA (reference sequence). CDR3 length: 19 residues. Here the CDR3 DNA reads TGCAGTGCAACCATCCGGGGACTAGCGGGAGCAGCCTCCTCCTACGAGCAGTACTTC. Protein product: CSATIRGLAGAASSYEQYF.

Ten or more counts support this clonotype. The CDR3 sequence: CASSWRGTGELFF. DNA for the CDR3: TGTGCCAGCAGCTGGAGAGGCACCGGGGAGCTGTTTTTT. V is TRBV7-2 and J is TRBJ2-2; D gene uncertain. This CDR3 has 13 residues. The V gene's germline CDR1 is SGHTA and CDR2 FQGNSA. Trimming removed 4 bases at V and 4 bases at J, with 7 bases between.

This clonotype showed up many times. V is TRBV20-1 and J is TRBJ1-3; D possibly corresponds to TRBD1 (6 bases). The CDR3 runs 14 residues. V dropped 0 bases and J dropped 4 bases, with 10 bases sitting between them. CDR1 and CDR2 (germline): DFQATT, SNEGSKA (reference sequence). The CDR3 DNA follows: TGCAGTGCTAGAGAGGGGGCCCGGGGAAACACCATATATTTT. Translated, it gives CSAREGARGNTIYF.

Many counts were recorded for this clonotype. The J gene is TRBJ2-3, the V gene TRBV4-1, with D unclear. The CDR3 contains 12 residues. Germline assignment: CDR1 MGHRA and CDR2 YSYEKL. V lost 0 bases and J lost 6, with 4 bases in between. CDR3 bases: TGCGCCAGCAGCCAAGATACCGATACGCAGTATTTT. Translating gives CASSQDTDTQYF.

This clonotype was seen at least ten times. The CDR3 protein is CSVGARQVNTQYF. The CDR3 nucleotides are TGCAGTGTCGGAGCCCGACAGGTTAATACGCAGTATTTT. The V call is TRBV20-1, the J call TRBJ2-3; D may be TRBD1 (6 bases). Trimming cost V 7 bases and J 7 bases, with 18 bases left between them. Germline V CDR1 and CDR2: DFQATT, SNEGSKA (reference sequence). This CDR3 spans 13 amino acids.

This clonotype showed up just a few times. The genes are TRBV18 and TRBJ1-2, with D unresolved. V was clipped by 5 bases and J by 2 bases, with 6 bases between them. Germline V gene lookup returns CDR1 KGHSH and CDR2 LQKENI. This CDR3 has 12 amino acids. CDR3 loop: CASSFPNYGYTF. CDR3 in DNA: TGTGCCAGCTCATTTCCGAACTATGGCTACACCTTC. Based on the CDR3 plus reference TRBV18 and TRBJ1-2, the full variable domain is NAGVMQNPRHLVRRRGQEARLRCSPMKGHSHVYWYRQLPEEGLKFMVYLQKENIIDESGMPKERFSAEFPKEGPSILRIQQVVRGDSAAYFCASSFPNYGYTFGSGTRLTVV.

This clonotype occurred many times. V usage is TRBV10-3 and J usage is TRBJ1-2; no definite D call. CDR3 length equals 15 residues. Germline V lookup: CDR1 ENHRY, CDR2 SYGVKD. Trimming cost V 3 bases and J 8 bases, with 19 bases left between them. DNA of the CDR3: TGTGCCATCAGTGACGGAGACCCCTATCTCGCGGGCTACACCTTC. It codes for CAISDGDPYLAGYTF.

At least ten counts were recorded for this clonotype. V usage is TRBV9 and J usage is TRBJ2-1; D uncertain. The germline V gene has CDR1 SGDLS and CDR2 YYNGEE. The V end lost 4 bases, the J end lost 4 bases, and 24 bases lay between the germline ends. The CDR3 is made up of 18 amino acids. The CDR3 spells CASSTQLNVISLYNEQFF. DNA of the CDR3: TGTGCCAGCAGCACACAATTGAATGTCATTTCCCTGTACAATGAGCAGTTCTTC.

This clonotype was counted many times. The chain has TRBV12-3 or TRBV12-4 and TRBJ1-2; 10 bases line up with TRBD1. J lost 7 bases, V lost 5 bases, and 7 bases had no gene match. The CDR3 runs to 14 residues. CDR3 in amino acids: CASSPGQGSGGYTF. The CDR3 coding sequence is TGTGCCAGCAGTCCGGGACAGGGGAGTGGTGGCTACACCTTC.